A single sample gave rise to the 27 T cell receptor beta chains below, sequenced in a study of CD8 T cells in Susac syndrome. Random hexamers primed reverse transcription of about 0.45 to 1 ug RNA. TCRdb independently ran MiXCR on the immunoSEQ multiplex PCR reads; one entry per CDR3 protein. The sample has roughly 150,000 distinct CDR3 sequences; 85% to 95% are singletons. The sample consisted of CD4+ T cells from PBMCs. The receptors come from a human donor with Susac syndrome.

J is TRBJ2-7 and V is TRBV3-1; tentatively, D is TRBD1 (5 bases). The V gene's germline CDR1 is LGHDT and CDR2 YNNKEL (reference sequence). The CDR3 sequence is 16 residues long. V lost 1 base to trimming and J lost 0 bases, with 13 bases between them. The CDR3 nucleotides read TGTGCCAGCAGCCAAGGACGACAGTGGAGCTCCTACGAGCAGTACTTC. It specifies CASSQGRQWSSYEQYF.

The genes are TRBV5-4 and TRBJ1-1; D possibly corresponds to TRBD1 (6 bases). V was trimmed by 4 bases and J by 0 bases, leaving 10 bases between them. The CDR3 length is 14 residues. Germline V gives CDR1 SGHNT, CDR2 YYREEE (reference sequence). This chain's CDR3 is CASSLTGLNTEAFF. The CDR3 DNA follows: TGTGCCAGCAGCCTTACAGGGTTGAACACTGAAGCTTTCTTT.

The rearrangement uses TRBV20-1 and TRBJ2-7; 8 bases fit TRBD2. Germline CDR1 and CDR2: DFQATT and SNEGSKA (reference sequence). V shed 5 bases, J shed 4 bases, and the junction held 7 bases outside the gene matches. The CDR3 covers 13 residues. CDR3 sequence: CSAAPGGKYEQYF. CDR3 sequence (DNA): TGCAGTGCTGCCCCGGGGGGGAAGTACGAGCAGTACTTC.

This chain uses TRBV3-1 with TRBJ2-7; possible D gene TRBD2, 5 bases. Germline V gene sequence: CDR1 LGHDT, CDR2 YNNKEL (reference sequence). With 4 bases removed from V and 3 bases from J, the gap between germline ends came to 19 bases. The CDR3 spans 16 residues. CDR3 in DNA: TGTGCCAGCAGCCCCCCGGGATCCCGTTTCTTCTACGAGCAGTACTTC. The encoded protein is CASSPPGSRFFYEQYF.

The J gene is TRBJ1-5, the V gene TRBV20-1, with D possibly TRBD1 on 6 matching bases. V was cut by 1 base and J by 5 bases, with 15 bases left in between. The CDR3 covers 15 residues. From germline, CDR1 is DFQATT and CDR2 SNEGSKA (reference sequence). CDR3: CSARGTVSGDQPQHF. CDR3 nucleotides: TGCAGTGCTAGAGGGACAGTGTCGGGAGATCAGCCCCAGCATTTT.

The CDR3 nucleotides are TGTGCCAGCAGCCTTCAGCGGGAGACCCAGTACTTC. Protein: CASSLQRETQYF. This chain joins TRBV11-2 and TRBJ2-5, with TRBD2 as a possible D gene (5 bases). The length of the CDR3 is 12 residues. CDR1 is SGHAT, CDR2 FQNNGV, per germline. Deletions cut 5 bases from V and 5 bases from J, with 9 bases between.

The chain carries TRBV3-1 and TRBJ2-7; D uncertain. The germline CDR1 and CDR2 sequences are LGHDT and YNNKEL (reference sequence). V lost 2 bases, J lost 1 base, and 3 bases lay in between. CDR3 length: 12 residues. The CDR3 DNA sequence: TGTGCCAGCAGCCAACCGTCCTACGAGCAGTACTTC. Translated, it gives CASSQPSYEQYF.

The chain has TRBV12-3 or TRBV12-4 and TRBJ2-1; D unresolved. Trimming removed 2 bases from V and 9 bases from J, with 8 bases in between. The CDR3 covers 12 residues. This CDR3 is CASSLSSIEQFF. Written as DNA, the CDR3 is TGTGCCAGCAGTTTATCCAGTATTGAGCAGTTCTTC.

The CDR3 DNA is TGTGCCAGCAGCTGGAGGGGGTCCGGCACAGATACGCAGTATTTT. This gives the protein CASSWRGSGTDTQYF. This sequence joins TRBV7-3 and TRBJ2-3; D may be TRBD1 or TRBD2 (6 bases each). This CDR3 contains 15 residues. From germline, CDR1 is SGHTA and CDR2 FQGTGA. The V gene lost 4 bases and the J gene lost 1 base, with 12 bases spanning the gap. Supplemented by reference TRBV7-3 and TRBJ2-3, the full variable domain reads GAGVSQTPSNKVTEKGKYVELRCDPISGHTALYWYRQSLGQGPEFLIYFQGTGAADDSGLPNDRFFAVRPEGSVSTLKIQRTERGDSAVYLCASSWRGSGTDTQYFGPGTRLTVL.

The chain links TRBV20-1 to TRBJ1-1, with D uncertain. Between the trimmed V and J ends, which lost 3 bases and 1 base, there was a span of 12 bases. Germline values: CDR1 DFQATT, CDR2 SNEGSKA (reference sequence). This CDR3 region has 14 residues. This CDR3 is CSARVRQSNTEAFF. CDR3 nucleotide sequence: TGCAGTGCTAGGGTCCGGCAGTCGAACACTGAAGCTTTCTTT.

The genes are TRBV9 and TRBJ2-7; D possibly uses TRBD1 or TRBD2 (5 bases each). The CDR3 contains 17 residues. CDR1 is SGDLS, CDR2 YYNGEE, per germline. Trimming stripped 2 bases from V and 1 base from J, with 19 bases between. The CDR3 is CASSVRHGGIGSYEQYF. Written as DNA, the CDR3 is TGTGCCAGCAGCGTCCGCCATGGGGGAATAGGGTCCTACGAGCAGTACTTC.

This chain links TRBV25-1 with TRBJ2-5, with TRBD2 identical over 8 bases. Germline V gene sequence: CDR1 MGHDK, CDR2 SYGVNS. The ends lost 6 bases at V and 3 bases at J; junction bases unmatched: 9. This CDR3 has 15 residues. CDR3 amino acids: CASSPGGVTKETQYF. CDR3 bases: TGTGCCAGCAGCCCGGGGGGGGTGACGAAAGAGACCCAGTACTTC.

The chain combines TRBV20-1 with TRBJ1-5; a weak D match, TRBD1 (5 bases). Germline CDR1 DFQATT, CDR2 SNEGSKA (reference sequence). Trimming left V 5 bases short and J 3 bases short, with 11 bases between. The CDR3 totals 13 residues. The CDR3 region is CSAAQGVNQPQHF. The CDR3 nucleotides are TGCAGTGCTGCTCAGGGTGTCAATCAGCCCCAGCATTTT.

V is TRBV12-3 or TRBV12-4 and J is TRBJ1-1; D remains unclear. This CDR3 region has 12 residues. The ends were cut back, 8 bases at V and 11 bases at J, with 18 bases in the middle. The CDR3 loop is CASFGSSGNAFF. DNA for the CDR3: TGTGCCAGCTTCGGGTCTTCTGGAAATGCTTTCTTT.

The chain recombines TRBV29-1 with TRBJ2-3; 11 nucleotides agree with TRBD2. This CDR3 has 15 amino acids. V lost 4 bases, J lost 2 bases, and 5 bases stayed unmatched. CDR1 SQVTM and CDR2 ANQGSEA come from the germline V gene. CDR3 nucleotides: TGCAGCGTTGGGGCTAGCGGGGGGAACACAGATACGCAGTATTTT. As protein: CSVGASGGNTDTQYF.

The genes are TRBV7-8 and TRBJ2-6; 9 bases align to TRBD1. The germline gives CDR1 SGHVS, CDR2 FQNEAQ. Trimming cost V 5 bases and J 0 bases; bases outside gene matches: 11. This CDR3 spans 19 amino acids. The CDR3 sequence is CASSRSRGQGSSGANVLTF. CDR3 coding DNA: TGTGCCAGCAGCCGCAGTCGGGGACAGGGAAGCTCTGGGGCCAACGTCCTGACTTTC.

The rearrangement links TRBV13 to TRBJ2-7, with 8 bases aligning to TRBD2. CDR3 length: 17 residues. Germline assignment: CDR1 PRHDT and CDR2 FYEKMQ (reference sequence). After removal of 5 bases from V and 0 bases from J, the junction contained 12 bases not matched to a gene. The CDR3 reads CASSPSTQRGPSYEQYF. For the CDR3, the DNA is TGTGCCAGCAGCCCGTCGACCCAGCGGGGGCCCTCCTACGAGCAGTACTTC.

This clonotype was seen more than once but under ten times. CDR3 loop: CASSLLNTGELFF. CDR3 bases: TGTGCCAGCAGTTTGCTGAACACCGGGGAGCTGTTTTTT. The rearrangement uses TRBV12-3 or TRBV12-4 and TRBJ2-2; no reliable D call. The CDR3 runs to 13 residues. Trimming removed 3 bases from V and 1 base from J, with 3 bases in between.

The genes are TRBV4-1 and TRBJ2-5; D is perhaps TRBD1 (7 bases). V lost 2 bases and J lost 7, with 14 bases in between. Germline V gene lookup returns CDR1 MGHRA and CDR2 YSYEKL. The length of the CDR3 is 14 residues. CDR3 in amino acids: CASSQLRQGGTQYF. In DNA, the CDR3 is TGCGCCAGCAGCCAATTACGACAGGGAGGGACCCAGTACTTC.

This clonotype was recorded only once. The rearrangement links TRBV18 to TRBJ2-5, with TRBD1 matching over 9 bases. The CDR3 totals 14 residues. Germline V gene sequence: CDR1 KGHSH, CDR2 LQKENI. V was clipped by 4 bases and J by 5 bases; unmatched bases: 5. In DNA form, the CDR3 reads TGTGCCAGCTCACGTACAGGGGGCGAGGAGACCCAGTACTTC. Translating gives CASSRTGGEETQYF.

The rearrangement links TRBV5-4 to TRBJ2-7; 11 nucleotides align to TRBD1. Germline V gene sequence: CDR1 SGHNT, CDR2 YYREEE (reference sequence). Trimming took 3 bases from V and 7 from J; bases not matched to a gene: 6. The CDR3 loop spans 14 amino acids. CDR3 DNA: TGTGCCAGCAGCTCGGACAGGGGGCGCTGGGAGCAGTACTTC. Translated: CASSSDRGRWEQYF.

The chain employs TRBV19 and TRBJ2-3; no firm D call. Trimming removed 3 bases from V and 5 bases from J, with 3 bases in between. The CDR3 is 11 amino acids. The germline CDR1 and CDR2 sequences are LNHDA and SQIVND (reference sequence). As DNA, the CDR3 is TGTGCCAGTAGTATCAGAGATACGCAGTATTTT. Translation gives CASSIRDTQYF.

The V gene is TRBV7-3, the J gene TRBJ2-1, with D unresolved. The CDR3 length is 16 residues. Looked up from germline, CDR1 is SGHTA and CDR2 is FQGTGA. Trimming pared 1 base from V and 0 bases from J, leaving 10 bases between. CDR3 in amino acids: CASSLNGLSSYNEQFF. For the CDR3, the DNA is TGTGCCAGCAGCTTAAACGGGCTGAGCTCCTACAATGAGCAGTTCTTC.

V and J are TRBV29-1 and TRBJ1-3, with D perhaps matching TRBD1 (5 bases). Looked up from germline, CDR1 is SQVTM and CDR2 is ANQGSEA. V was trimmed by 6 bases and J by 0 bases, leaving 12 bases between them. The CDR3 has 14 amino acids. The CDR3 is CSVQTVGSGNTIYF. As DNA, the CDR3 is TGCAGCGTACAGACAGTGGGCTCTGGAAACACCATATATTTT.

The V gene is TRBV14, the J gene TRBJ2-6, with D possibly being TRBD2 (6 bases). The CDR3 sequence is 19 residues long. V gave up 2 bases and J gave up 0 bases, with 17 bases separating them. CDR1 is SGHDN and CDR2 is FVKESK in the germline V gene. CDR3: CASSQYQGGLPSGANVLTF. CDR3 coding DNA: TGTGCCAGCAGCCAATATCAGGGAGGTCTGCCCTCTGGGGCCAACGTCCTGACTTTC.

This rearrangement joins TRBV6-5 to TRBJ2-1; 7 bases fit TRBD2. The trim removed 2 bases at V and 3 bases at J, leaving 4 bases unmatched. Germline V lookup: CDR1 MNHEY, CDR2 SVGAGI. The CDR3 extends over 15 amino acids. The CDR3 nucleotides are TGTGCCAGCAGTTACAAAGCTAGCGGCTACAATGAGCAGTTCTTC. Encoded protein: CASSYKASGYNEQFF.

The J gene is TRBJ1-2, the V gene TRBV2, with 8 nucleotides matching TRBD1. V lost 3 bases to trimming and J lost 10 bases; unmatched junction nucleotides: 4. The germline V gene has CDR1 SNHLY and CDR2 FYNNEI. The CDR3 sequence is 12 residues long. Written as DNA, the CDR3 is TGTGCCAGCAGTGAGGACAGGGACAACTACACCTTC. Its translation: CASSEDRDNYTF.